The clone carrying this T cell receptor (beta chain) was seen many times. Its antigen is not known. These data are taken from a study of T-cell reconstitution after alpha-beta-depleted transplantation in children. Study observations and caveats: It was newly produced T cells that mostly accounted for T-cell counts and diversity one year after transplant.

Between the trimmed V and J ends, which lost 3 bases and 0 bases, there was a span of 8 bases. The germline V gene has CDR1 ENHRY and CDR2 SYGVKD. This CDR3 is built from 14 residues. Molecular barcoding with unique molecular identifiers was used for the TCRbeta library. TCRdb processed the PCR reads anew with MiXCR; each CDR3 protein has one entry. The sample lists approximately 230,000 distinct CDR3 sequences, roughly a quarter occurring once. The rearrangement uses TRBV10-3 and TRBJ1-1; D unclear. Sample: PBMCs, mostly from graft donor cells, taken 360 days after TCRalphabeta/CD19-depleted stem cell transplant. The receptor's source is a female patient aged 2-15 years who had a stem cell transplant for congenital amegakaryocytic thrombocytopenia, so the T cells may come from the graft donor. The CDR3 DNA reads TGTGCCATCAGTGAAGCCTATTTGAACACTGAAGCTTTCTTT. It translates to CAISEAYLNTEAFF.